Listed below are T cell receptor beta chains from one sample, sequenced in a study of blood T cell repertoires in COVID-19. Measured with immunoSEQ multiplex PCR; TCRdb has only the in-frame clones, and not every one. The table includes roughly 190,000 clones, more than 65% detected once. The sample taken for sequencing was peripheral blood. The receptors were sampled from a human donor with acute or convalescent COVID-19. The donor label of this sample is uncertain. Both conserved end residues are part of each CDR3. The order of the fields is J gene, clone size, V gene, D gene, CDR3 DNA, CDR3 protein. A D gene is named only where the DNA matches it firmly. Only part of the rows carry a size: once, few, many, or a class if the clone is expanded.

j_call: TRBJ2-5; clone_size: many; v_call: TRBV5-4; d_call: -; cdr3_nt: TGTGCCAGCAGCCGGAAGGGTCAGGGTTTGGGCCAAGAGACCCAGTACTTC; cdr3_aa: CASSRKGQGLGQETQYF
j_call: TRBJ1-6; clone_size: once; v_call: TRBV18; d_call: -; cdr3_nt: TGTGCCAGCTCAGAACAGGGCAAGAGCAATTCACCCCTCCACTTT; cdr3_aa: CASSEQGKSNSPLHF
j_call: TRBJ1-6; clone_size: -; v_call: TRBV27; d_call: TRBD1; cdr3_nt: TGTGCCAGCAGTTTATATGGGACAGGGATTAAAAATACTAATTCACCCCTCCACTTT; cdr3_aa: CASSLYGTGIKNTNSPLHF
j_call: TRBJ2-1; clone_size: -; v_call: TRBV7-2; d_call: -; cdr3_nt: TGTGCCAGCAGCAAAAGGGTCGGACAGCCCTACAATGAGCAGTTCTTC; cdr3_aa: CASSKRVGQPYNEQFF
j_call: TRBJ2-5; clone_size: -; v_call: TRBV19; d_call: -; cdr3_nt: TGTGCCAGTAGTATTCGGCGGCCCGGGGAGACCCAGTACTTC; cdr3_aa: CASSIRRPGETQYF
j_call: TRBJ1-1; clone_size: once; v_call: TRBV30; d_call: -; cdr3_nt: TGTGCCTGGCAAACAGGGACGGTGGACACTGAAGCTTTCTTT; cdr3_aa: CAWQTGTVDTEAFF
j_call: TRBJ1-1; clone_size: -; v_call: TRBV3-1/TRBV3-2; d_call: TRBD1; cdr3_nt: TGTGCCAGCAGCCACCGGACAGGGAACCGTCGTGTGGCTTTCTTT; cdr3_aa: CASSHRTGNRRVAFF
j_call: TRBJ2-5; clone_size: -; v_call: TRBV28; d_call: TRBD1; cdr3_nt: TGTGCCAGCAGTTCGGGACAGACTGTTTTAGAGACCCAGTACTTC; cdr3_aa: CASSSGQTVLETQYF
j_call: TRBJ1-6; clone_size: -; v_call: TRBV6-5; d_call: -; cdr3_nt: TGTGCCAGCAGTCGCGAACAGGGTAGGGGTTCACCCCTCCACTTT; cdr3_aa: CASSREQGRGSPLHF
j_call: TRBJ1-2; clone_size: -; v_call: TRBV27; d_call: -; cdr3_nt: TGTGCCAGCAGTTTATCTATAACAGCTAACTATGGCTACACCTTC; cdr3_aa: CASSLSITANYGYTF
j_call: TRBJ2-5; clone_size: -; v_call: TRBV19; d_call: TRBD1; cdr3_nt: TGTGCCAGTAGTACCGACAGGGGGCTGGGGACCCAGTACTTC; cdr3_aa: CASSTDRGLGTQYF
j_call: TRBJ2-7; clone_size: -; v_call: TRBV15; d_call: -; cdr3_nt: TGTGCCACCAGCAGAGAGGGCGGGGACGTCGGCTACGAGCAGTACTTC; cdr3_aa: CATSREGGDVGYEQYF
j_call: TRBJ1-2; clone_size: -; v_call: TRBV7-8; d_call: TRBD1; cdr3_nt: TGTGCCAGCAGCTATGGGACAGGGTTCTTCTATGGCTACACCTTC; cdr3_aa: CASSYGTGFFYGYTF
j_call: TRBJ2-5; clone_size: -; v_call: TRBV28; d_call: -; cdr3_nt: TGTGCCAGCAGTTTAATGGGAGCGGCGGAGACCCAGTACTTC; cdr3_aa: CASSLMGAAETQYF